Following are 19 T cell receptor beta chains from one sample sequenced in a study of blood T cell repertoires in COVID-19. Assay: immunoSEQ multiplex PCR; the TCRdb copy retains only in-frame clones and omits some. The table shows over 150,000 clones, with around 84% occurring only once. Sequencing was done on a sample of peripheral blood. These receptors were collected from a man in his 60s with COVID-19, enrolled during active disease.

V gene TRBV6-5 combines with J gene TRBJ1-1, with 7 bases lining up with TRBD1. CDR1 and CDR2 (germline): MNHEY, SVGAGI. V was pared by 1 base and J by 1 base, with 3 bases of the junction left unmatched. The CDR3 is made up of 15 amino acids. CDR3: CASSYFKGANTEAFF. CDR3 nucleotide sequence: TGTGCCAGCAGTTACTTCAAGGGGGCGAACACTGAAGCTTTCTTT.

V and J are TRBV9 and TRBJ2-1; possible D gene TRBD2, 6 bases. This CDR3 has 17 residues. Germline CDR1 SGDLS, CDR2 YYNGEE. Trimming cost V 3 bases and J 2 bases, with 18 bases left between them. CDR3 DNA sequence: TGTGCCAGCAGCGCGAGGACCGGGACTGCGGCCTACAATGAGCAGTTCTTC. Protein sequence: CASSARTGTAAYNEQFF.

The DNA for the CDR3 is TGTGCCAGCAGCTTGGCCCCTGCGGCGAACACTGAAGCTTTCTTT. Its protein is CASSLAPAANTEAFF. This chain links TRBV5-8 with TRBJ1-1; D call uncertain. V was clipped by 0 bases and J by 1 base, with 10 bases between them. CDR1 SGHTS and CDR2 YDEGEE come from the germline V gene. This CDR3 is 15 amino acids long. The whole variable domain, remainder taken from reference TRBV5-8 and TRBJ1-1, is EAGVTQSPTHLIKTRGQQATLRCSPISGHTSVYWYQQALGLGLQFLLWYDEGEERNRGNFPPRFSGRQFPNYSSELNVNALELEDSALYLCASSLAPAANTEAFFGQGTRLTVV.

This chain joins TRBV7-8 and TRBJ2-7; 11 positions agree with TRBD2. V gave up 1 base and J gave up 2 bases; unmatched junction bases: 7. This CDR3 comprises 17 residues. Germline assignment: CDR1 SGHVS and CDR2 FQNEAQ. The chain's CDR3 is CASSLVSGTSGTYEQYF. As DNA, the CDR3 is TGTGCCAGCAGCTTAGTGTCCGGGACTAGCGGTACCTACGAGCAGTACTTC.

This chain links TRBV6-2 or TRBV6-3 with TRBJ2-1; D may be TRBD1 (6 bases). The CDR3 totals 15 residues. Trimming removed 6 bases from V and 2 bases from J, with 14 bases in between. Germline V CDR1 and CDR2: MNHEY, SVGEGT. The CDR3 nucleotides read TGTGCCAGCAGCCGAACAGGGTACCCCTACAATGAGCAGTTCTTC. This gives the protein CASSRTGYPYNEQFF.

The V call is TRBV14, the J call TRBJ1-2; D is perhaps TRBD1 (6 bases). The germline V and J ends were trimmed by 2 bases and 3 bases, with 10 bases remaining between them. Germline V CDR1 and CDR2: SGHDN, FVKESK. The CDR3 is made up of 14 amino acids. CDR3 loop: CASSQQTGHYGYTF. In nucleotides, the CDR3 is TGTGCCAGCAGCCAACAAACAGGGCACTATGGCTACACCTTC.

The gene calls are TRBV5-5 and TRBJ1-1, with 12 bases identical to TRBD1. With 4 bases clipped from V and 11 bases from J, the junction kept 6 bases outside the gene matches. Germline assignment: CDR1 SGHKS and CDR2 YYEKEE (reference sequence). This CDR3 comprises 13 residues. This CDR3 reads CASSQGTGGDAFF. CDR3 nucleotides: TGTGCCAGCAGCCAAGGGACAGGGGGCGATGCTTTCTTT.

The CDR3 bases are TGTGCCAGCAGCTCCCCCGGGACAGGTTTCGAGCAGTACTTC. The encoded protein is CASSSPGTGFEQYF. The gene calls are TRBV7-9 and TRBJ2-7; TRBD1 matches 8 bases. Germline CDR1 and CDR2: SEHNR and FQNEAQ (reference sequence). The CDR3 runs 14 residues. V was pared by 4 bases and J by 6 bases, with 8 bases of the junction left unmatched.

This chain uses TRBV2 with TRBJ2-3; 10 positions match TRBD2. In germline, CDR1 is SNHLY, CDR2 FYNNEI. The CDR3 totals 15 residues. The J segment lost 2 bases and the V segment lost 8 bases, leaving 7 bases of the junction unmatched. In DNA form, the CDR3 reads TGTGCCAGCGCTAGCGGGAGACCCACCACAGATACGCAGTATTTT. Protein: CASASGRPTTDTQYF.

CDR3 in amino acids: CASSLDFGSSNYGYTF. DNA for the CDR3: TGTGCCAGCAGCTTGGATTTTGGCTCCTCTAACTATGGCTACACCTTC. The chain uses TRBV5-6 and TRBJ1-2; no clear D. V was shortened by 0 bases and J by 0 bases, with 12 bases between the two germline ends. The CDR3 covers 16 residues. Per germline, CDR1 SGHDT and CDR2 YYEEEE.

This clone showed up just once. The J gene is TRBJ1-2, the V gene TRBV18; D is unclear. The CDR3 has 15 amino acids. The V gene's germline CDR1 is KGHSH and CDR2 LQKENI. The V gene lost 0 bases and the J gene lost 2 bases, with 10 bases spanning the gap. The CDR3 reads CASSPPVNLNYGYTF. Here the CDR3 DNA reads TGTGCCAGCTCACCACCGGTCAACCTAAACTATGGCTACACCTTC.

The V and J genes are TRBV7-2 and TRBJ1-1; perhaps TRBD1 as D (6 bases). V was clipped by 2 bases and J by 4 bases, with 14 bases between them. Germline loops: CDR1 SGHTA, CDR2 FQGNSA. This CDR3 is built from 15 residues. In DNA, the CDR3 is TGTGCCAGCAGCTTACAAGGGGGAAGCGGCACTGAAGCTTTCTTT. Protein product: CASSLQGGSGTEAFF.

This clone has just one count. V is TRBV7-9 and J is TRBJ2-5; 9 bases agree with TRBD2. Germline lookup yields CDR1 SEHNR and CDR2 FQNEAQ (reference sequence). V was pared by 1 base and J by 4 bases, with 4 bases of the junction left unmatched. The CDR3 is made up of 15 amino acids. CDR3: CASSLVSLAGETQYF. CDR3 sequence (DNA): TGTGCCAGCAGCTTAGTTTCACTAGCGGGAGAGACCCAGTACTTC.

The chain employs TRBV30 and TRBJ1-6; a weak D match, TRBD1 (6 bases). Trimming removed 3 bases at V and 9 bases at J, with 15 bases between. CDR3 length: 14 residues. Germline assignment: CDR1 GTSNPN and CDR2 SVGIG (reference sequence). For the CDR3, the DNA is TGTGCCTGGAGCGGGGGGCTTTACAGTTCACCCCTCCACTTT. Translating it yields CAWSGGLYSSPLHF. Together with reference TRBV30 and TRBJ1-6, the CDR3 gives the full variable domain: SQTIHQWPATLVQPVGSPLSLECTVEGTSNPNLYWYRQAAGRGLQLLFYSVGIGQISSEVPQNLSASRPQDRQFILSSKKLLLSDSGFYLCAWSGGLYSSPLHFGNGTRLTVT.

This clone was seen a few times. The DNA for the CDR3 is TGTGCCAGCTCACCACAAACAGGGCATACTGAAGCTTTCTTT. It translates to CASSPQTGHTEAFF. The genes are TRBV18 and TRBJ1-1, with TRBD1 as a possible D gene (6 bases). Germline loops: CDR1 KGHSH, CDR2 LQKENI. The CDR3 consists of 14 residues. V was trimmed by 1 base and J by 5 bases, leaving 11 bases between them.

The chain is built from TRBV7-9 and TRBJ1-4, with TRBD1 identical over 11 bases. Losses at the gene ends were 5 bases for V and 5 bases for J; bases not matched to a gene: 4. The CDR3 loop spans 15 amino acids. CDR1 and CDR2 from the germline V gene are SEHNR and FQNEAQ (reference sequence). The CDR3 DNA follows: TGTGCCAGCAGCACAGGGGACAGGGGGAATGAAAAACTGTTTTTT. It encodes CASSTGDRGNEKLFF.

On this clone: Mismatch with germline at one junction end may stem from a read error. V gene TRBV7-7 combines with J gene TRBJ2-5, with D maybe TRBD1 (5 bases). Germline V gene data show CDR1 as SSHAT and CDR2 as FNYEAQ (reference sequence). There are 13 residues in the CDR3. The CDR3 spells CASSPQDFGTQYF. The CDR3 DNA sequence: TGTGCTAGCAGTCCACAGGATTTCGGGACCCAGTACTTC.

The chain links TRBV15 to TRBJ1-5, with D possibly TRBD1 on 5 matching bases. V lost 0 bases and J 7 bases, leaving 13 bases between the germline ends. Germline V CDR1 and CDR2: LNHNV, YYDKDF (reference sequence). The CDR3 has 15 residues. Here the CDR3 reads CATSRDLWGEQPQHF. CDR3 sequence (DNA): TGTGCCACCAGCAGAGATCTCTGGGGGGAACAGCCCCAGCATTTT.

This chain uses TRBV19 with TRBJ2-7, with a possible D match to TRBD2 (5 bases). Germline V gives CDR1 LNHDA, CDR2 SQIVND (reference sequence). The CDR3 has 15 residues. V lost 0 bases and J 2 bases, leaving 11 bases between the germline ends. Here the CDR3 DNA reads TGTGCCAGTAGTATAGATTTAGGAGGAGCCTACGAGCAGTACTTC. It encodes CASSIDLGGAYEQYF.